This TCR beta chain was found in a study of identical twins. Germline V gives CDR1 MNHEY, CDR2 SVGAGI. The ends lost 2 bases at V and 3 bases at J; junction bases unmatched: 7. The CDR3 length is 15 residues. TCRdb re-called the 5' RACE reads through MiXCR, storing one row per CDR3 protein. Of around 490,000 distinct CDR3 sequences listed, approximately 20% are singletons. Notes on this clonotype: Its antigen is not known.

General study results and limits: There was more out-of-frame TCR alpha sharing in monozygotic twins than models estimated.

The data also belong to a second study, concerning yellow fever vaccine responses in identical twins.

The receptor's source is a woman younger than 30 in good health. Sequenced sample: CD4+ T cells sorted from blood. The chain carries TRBV6-5 and TRBJ2-7, with 7 bases that match TRBD2. Here the CDR3 DNA reads TGTGCCAGCAGTTACGGGGCGGGAGTGAACTACGAGCAGTACTTC. Residues: CASSYGAGVNYEQYF.